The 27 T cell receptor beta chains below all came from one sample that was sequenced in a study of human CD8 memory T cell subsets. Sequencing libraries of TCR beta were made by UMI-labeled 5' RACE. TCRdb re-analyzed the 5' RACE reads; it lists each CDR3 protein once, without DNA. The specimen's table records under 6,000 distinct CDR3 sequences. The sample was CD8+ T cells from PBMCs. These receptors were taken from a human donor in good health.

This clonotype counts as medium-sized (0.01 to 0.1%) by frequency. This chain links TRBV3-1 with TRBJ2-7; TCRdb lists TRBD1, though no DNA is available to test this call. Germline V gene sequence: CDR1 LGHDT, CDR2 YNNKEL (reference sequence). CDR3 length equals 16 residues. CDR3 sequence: CASSLGAFSYSYEQYF.

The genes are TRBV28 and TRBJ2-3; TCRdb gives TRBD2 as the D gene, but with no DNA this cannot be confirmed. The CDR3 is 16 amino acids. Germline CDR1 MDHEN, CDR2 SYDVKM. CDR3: CASSLFGSAETDTQYF.

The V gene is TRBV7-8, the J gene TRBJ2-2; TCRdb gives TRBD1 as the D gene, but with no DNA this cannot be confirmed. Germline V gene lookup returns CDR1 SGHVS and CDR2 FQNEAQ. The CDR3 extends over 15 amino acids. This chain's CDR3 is CASSFEPGDTGELFF.

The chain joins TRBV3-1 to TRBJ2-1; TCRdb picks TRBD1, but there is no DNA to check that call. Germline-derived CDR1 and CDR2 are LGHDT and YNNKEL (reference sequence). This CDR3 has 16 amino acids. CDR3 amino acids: CASSPERLTGGDEQFF.

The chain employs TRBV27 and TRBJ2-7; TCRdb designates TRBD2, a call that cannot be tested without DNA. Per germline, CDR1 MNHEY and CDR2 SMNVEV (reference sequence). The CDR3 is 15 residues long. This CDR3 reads CASSLQTSGTYEQYF.

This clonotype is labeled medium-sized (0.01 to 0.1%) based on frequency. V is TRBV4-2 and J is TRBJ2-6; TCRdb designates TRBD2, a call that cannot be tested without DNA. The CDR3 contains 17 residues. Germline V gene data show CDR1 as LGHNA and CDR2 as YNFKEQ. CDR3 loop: CASSQEGPATGANVLTF.

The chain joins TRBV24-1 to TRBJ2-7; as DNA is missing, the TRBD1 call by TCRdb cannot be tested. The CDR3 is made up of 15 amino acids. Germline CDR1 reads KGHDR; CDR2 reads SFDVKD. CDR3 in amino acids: CATSDQQGGSYEQYF.

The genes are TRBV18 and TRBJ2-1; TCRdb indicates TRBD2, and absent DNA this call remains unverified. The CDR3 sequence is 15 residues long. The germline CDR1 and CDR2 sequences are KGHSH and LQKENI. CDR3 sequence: CASSPSGSPYNEQFF.

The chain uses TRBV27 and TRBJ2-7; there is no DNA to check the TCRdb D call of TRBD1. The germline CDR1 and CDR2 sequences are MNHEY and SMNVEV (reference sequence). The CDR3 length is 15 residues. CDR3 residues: CASSLAGGLSYEQYF.

The CDR3 protein is CASSLGTSGGNEQFF. This chain connects TRBV27 to TRBJ2-1; TCRdb calls TRBD2, which cannot be checked without DNA. Germline CDR1 is MNHEY and CDR2 is SMNVEV (reference sequence). There are 15 residues in the CDR3.

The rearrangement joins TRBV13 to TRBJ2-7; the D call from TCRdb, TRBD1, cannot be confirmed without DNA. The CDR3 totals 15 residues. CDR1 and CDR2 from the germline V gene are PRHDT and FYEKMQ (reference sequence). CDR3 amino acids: CASSLGPGRSYEQYF.

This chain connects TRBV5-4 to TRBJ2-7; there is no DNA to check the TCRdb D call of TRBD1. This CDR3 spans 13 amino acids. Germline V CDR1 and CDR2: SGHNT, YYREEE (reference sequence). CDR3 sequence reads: CASSPGHSYEQYF.

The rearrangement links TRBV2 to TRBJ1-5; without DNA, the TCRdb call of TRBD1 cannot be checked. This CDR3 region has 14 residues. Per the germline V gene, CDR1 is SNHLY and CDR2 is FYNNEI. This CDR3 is CASSEWGGLQPQHF.

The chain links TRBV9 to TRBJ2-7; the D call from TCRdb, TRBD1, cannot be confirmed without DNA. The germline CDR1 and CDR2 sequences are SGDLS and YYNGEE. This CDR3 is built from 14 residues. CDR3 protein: CASSVEEGSYEQYF. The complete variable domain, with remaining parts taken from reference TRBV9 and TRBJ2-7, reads DSGVTQTPKHLITATGQRVTLRCSPRSGDLSVYWYQQSLDQGLQFLIQYYNGEERAKGNILERFSAQQFPDLHSELNLSSLELGDSALYFCASSVEEGSYEQYFGPGTRLTVT.

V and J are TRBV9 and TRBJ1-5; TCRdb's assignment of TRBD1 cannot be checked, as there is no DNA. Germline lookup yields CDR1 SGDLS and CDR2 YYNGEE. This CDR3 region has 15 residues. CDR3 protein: CASSPGQGGYQPQHF. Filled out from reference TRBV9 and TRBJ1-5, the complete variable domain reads DSGVTQTPKHLITATGQRVTLRCSPRSGDLSVYWYQQSLDQGLQFLIQYYNGEERAKGNILERFSAQQFPDLHSELNLSSLELGDSALYFCASSPGQGGYQPQHFGDGTRLSIL.

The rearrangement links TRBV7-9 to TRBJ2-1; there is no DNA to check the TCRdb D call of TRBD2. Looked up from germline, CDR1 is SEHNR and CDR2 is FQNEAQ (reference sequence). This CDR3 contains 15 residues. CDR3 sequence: CASYEGSGRNNEQFF.

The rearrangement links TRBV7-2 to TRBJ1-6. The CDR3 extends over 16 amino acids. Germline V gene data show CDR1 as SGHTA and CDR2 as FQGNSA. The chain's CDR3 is CASSLEEIQYNSPLHF.

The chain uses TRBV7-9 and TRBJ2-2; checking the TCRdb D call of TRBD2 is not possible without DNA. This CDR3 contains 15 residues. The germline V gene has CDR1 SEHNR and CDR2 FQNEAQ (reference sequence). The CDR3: CASSLLAGNDGELFF.

The CDR3 reads CASSPGNWDIQYF. The V call is TRBV28, the J call TRBJ2-4; as DNA is missing, the TRBD1 call by TCRdb cannot be tested. In germline, CDR1 is MDHEN, CDR2 SYDVKM. CDR3 length: 13 residues.

The CDR3 loop reads CASSGDREGETQYF. The chain links TRBV28 to TRBJ2-5; without DNA, the TCRdb call of TRBD2 cannot be checked. The CDR3 length is 14 residues. Germline CDR1 is MDHEN and CDR2 is SYDVKM.

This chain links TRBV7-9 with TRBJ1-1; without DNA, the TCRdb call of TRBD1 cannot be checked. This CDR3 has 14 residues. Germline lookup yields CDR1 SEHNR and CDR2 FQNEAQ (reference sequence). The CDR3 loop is CASSPGTKNTEAFF.

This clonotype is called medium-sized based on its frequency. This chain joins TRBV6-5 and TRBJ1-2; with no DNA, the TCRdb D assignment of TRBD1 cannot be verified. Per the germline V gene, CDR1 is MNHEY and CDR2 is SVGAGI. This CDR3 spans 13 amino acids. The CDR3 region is CASIGQGLSGYTF.

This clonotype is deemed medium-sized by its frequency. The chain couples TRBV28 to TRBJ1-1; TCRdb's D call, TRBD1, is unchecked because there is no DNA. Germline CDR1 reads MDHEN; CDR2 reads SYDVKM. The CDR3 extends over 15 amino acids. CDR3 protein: CASSWGQGGSTEAFF.

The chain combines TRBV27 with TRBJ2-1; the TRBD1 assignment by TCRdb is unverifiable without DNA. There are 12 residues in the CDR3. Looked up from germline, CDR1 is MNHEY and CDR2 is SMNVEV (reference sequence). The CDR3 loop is CATGFLRDKQFF.

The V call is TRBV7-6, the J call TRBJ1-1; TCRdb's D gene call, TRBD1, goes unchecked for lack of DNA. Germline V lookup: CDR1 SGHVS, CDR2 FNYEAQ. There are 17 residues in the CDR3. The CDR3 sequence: CASSDLLSLTGNTEAFF.

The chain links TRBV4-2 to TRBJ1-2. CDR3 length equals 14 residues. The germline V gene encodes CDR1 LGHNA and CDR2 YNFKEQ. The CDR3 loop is CASSQDNSNYGYTF.

The CDR3 is CSVDSGSGTGELFF. The chain has TRBV29-1 and TRBJ2-2; TCRdb outputs TRBD2, but without DNA this stays unchecked. This CDR3 has 14 amino acids. The germline CDR1 and CDR2 sequences are SQVTM and ANQGSEA.